The 30 T cell receptor beta chains below were found in one sample sequenced in a study of early T cells in non-severe SARS-CoV-2 infection. From the 5' RACE reads, TCRdb called clonotypes with MiXCR, one entry per CDR3 protein. Here the sample spans roughly 69,000 distinct CDR3 sequences, about 9.4% being singletons. Sequencing was done on a sample of whole blood. Receptor source: an adult who was a healthcare worker with PCR-confirmed SARS-CoV-2 infection or an uninfected control (not recorded which).

This clonotype came up many times. This rearrangement joins TRBV6-7 to TRBJ2-7; D possibly uses TRBD1 or TRBD2 (5 bases each). Being an ORF, TRBV6-7 has a function that is uncertain. There are 17 residues in the CDR3. Trimming left V 4 bases short and J 2 bases short, with 21 bases between. The CDR3 region is CASSSPGRCQDPYEQYF. The CDR3 DNA is TGTGCCAGCAGTTCTCCGGGACGGTGCCAGGACCCCTACGAGCAGTACTTC.

V is TRBV7-2 and J is TRBJ2-1; D is perhaps TRBD2 (6 bases). Germline CDR1 reads SGHTA; CDR2 reads FQGNSA. CDR3 length: 12 residues. V was clipped by 2 bases and J by 9 bases, with 8 bases between them. CDR3 loop: CASSLMGGEQFF. The CDR3 nucleotides are TGTGCCAGCAGCTTAATGGGAGGTGAGCAGTTCTTC.

The V and J genes are TRBV20-1 and TRBJ2-3; D not resolved. The V end was cut by 7 bases, the J end by 1 base, with 12 bases between. This CDR3 comprises 13 residues. Germline CDR1 is DFQATT and CDR2 is SNEGSKA (reference sequence). CDR3 DNA sequence: TGCAGTGTCGATATCGCCCGCACAGATACGCAGTATTTT. The encoded protein is CSVDIARTDTQYF.

This clonotype is medium-sized by share. The chain combines TRBV20-1 with TRBJ2-5; 7 nucleotides match TRBD1. Trimming removed 8 bases from V and 6 bases from J; junction bases left unmatched: 12. CDR1 and CDR2 (germline): DFQATT, SNEGSKA (reference sequence). CDR3 size: 13 residues. The CDR3 protein is CSCNYRGVKTQYF. The DNA of the CDR3 is TGCAGTTGTAACTACAGGGGAGTGAAGACCCAGTACTTC.

This rearrangement joins TRBV20-1 to TRBJ2-7; D may be TRBD1 (6 bases). V lost 3 bases and J lost 3, with 21 bases in between. The germline CDR1 and CDR2 sequences are DFQATT and SNEGSKA (reference sequence). CDR3 length: 16 residues. CDR3 in DNA: TGCAGTGCTAGTGCTCCGGCTAGCAGGGGCAACTACGAGCAGTACTTC. Protein sequence: CSASAPASRGNYEQYF.

Only a few counts were recorded for this clonotype. The J gene is TRBJ2-7, the V gene TRBV20-1; no firm D call. This CDR3 spans 12 amino acids. Germline CDR1 reads DFQATT; CDR2 reads SNEGSKA (reference sequence). Between the trimmed V and J ends, which lost 7 bases and 1 base, there was a span of 11 bases. CDR3: CSVLGGSYEQYF. The CDR3, as DNA: TGCAGTGTTCTGGGTGGTTCCTACGAGCAGTACTTC.

The chain is built from TRBV5-1 and TRBJ2-6; perhaps TRBD1 as D (6 bases). The length of the CDR3 is 14 residues. Germline-derived CDR1 and CDR2 are SGHRS and YFSETQ. The V end lost 6 bases, the J end lost 1 base, and 8 bases lay between the germline ends. The CDR3 sequence: CASTQGSGANVLTF. The CDR3 nucleotides read TGCGCCAGCACCCAGGGGTCTGGGGCCAACGTCCTGACTTTC.

This clonotype was counted at least ten times. V usage is TRBV30 and J usage is TRBJ2-2; D not certain. Germline CDR1 GTSNPN, CDR2 SVGIG (reference sequence). Deletions cut 4 bases from V and 0 bases from J, with 6 bases between. This CDR3 has 13 amino acids. The CDR3 sequence is CAWTDTNTGELFF. The CDR3, as DNA: TGTGCCTGGACAGATACGAACACCGGGGAGCTGTTTTTT.

In DNA, the CDR3 is TGCAGCGTCCCTGCTTCTTCCCCACACAATGAGCAGTTCTTC. As protein: CSVPASSPHNEQFF. The chain employs TRBV29-1 and TRBJ2-1; D is unclear. The ends were cut back, 6 bases at V and 5 bases at J, with 17 bases in the middle. Germline-derived CDR1 and CDR2 are SQVTM and ANQGSEA. This CDR3 comprises 14 residues.

This clonotype was observed at least ten times. The genes are TRBV20-1 and TRBJ2-1; D is uncertain. Germline assignment: CDR1 DFQATT and CDR2 SNEGSKA (reference sequence). Trimming left V 6 bases short and J 2 bases short, with 8 bases between. CDR3 length equals 12 residues. The CDR3 DNA reads as TGCAGTGCCCGCCGGGCCTACAATGAGCAGTTCTTC. Its translation is CSARRAYNEQFF.

This clonotype showed up just a few times. The J gene is TRBJ2-7, the V gene TRBV7-8; TRBD1 might be the D (6 bases). The germline CDR1 and CDR2 sequences are SGHVS and FQNEAQ. Trimming shortened V by 5 bases and J by 0 bases, and 11 bases separated the two germline ends. The CDR3 extends over 14 amino acids. CDR3 DNA: TGTGCCAGCAGCACCTGGACAGACTCCTACGAGCAGTACTTC. The encoded protein is CASSTWTDSYEQYF.

The rearrangement uses TRBV7-8 and TRBJ2-2; 8 nucleotides line up with TRBD1. This CDR3 is built from 18 residues. Germline V gives CDR1 SGHVS, CDR2 FQNEAQ. V trimming: 5 bases; J trimming: 0 bases; junction bases outside the gene matches: 11. DNA for the CDR3: TGTGCCAGCAGCCCCGGCTACAGGGGGTTTCCGAACACCGGGGAGCTGTTTTTT. The encoded protein is CASSPGYRGFPNTGELFF.

This clonotype has a count of ten or more. The rearrangement uses TRBV21-1 and TRBJ2-7; TRBD1 reflects the table's D call only, with no check against the DNA. TRBV21-1 is marked as a pseudogene. The CDR3 spans 15 residues. DNA for the CDR3: TGTGCCAGCAGCCCCCGGAGACAGGGGTCCTACGAGCAGTACTTC. Its protein product is CASSPRRQGSYEQYF.

This clonotype was observed a few times. The chain joins TRBV14 to TRBJ2-7, with TRBD1 identical over 10 bases. The CDR3 spans 16 residues. Trimming at V came to 4 bases and at J to 4 bases, leaving 10 bases not matched to a gene. Looked up from germline, CDR1 is SGHDN and CDR2 is FVKESK. CDR3 coding DNA: TGTGCCAGCAGCCCCTTCGCGGGGGGACAGGGGTACGAGCAGTACTTC. It codes for CASSPFAGGQGYEQYF.

The genes are TRBV27 and TRBJ2-2, with unresolved D. V lost 5 bases and J lost 7, with 11 bases in between. The germline V gene encodes CDR1 MNHEY and CDR2 SMNVEV (reference sequence). The length of the CDR3 is 13 residues. The CDR3 reads CASSGVGFGELFF. The DNA of the CDR3 is TGTGCCAGCAGTGGTGTGGGGTTCGGGGAGCTGTTTTTT.

The J gene is TRBJ2-2, the V gene TRBV2; D might be TRBD2 (6 bases). The CDR3 covers 13 residues. Trimming pared 6 bases from V and 6 bases from J, leaving 11 bases between. The germline V gene encodes CDR1 SNHLY and CDR2 FYNNEI. The CDR3 is CASSSTGAGELFF. Here the CDR3 DNA reads TGTGCCAGCAGCTCCACGGGGGCCGGGGAGCTGTTTTTT. Supplemented by reference TRBV2 and TRBJ2-2, the full variable domain reads EPEVTQTPSHQVTQMGQEVILRCVPISNHLYFYWYRQILGQKVEFLVSFYNNEISEKSEIFDDQFSVERPDGSNFTLKIRSTKLEDSAMYFCASSSTGAGELFFGEGSRLTVL.

This clonotype came up a few times. The chain joins TRBV7-9 to TRBJ1-6, with D perhaps matching TRBD1 (5 bases). V gave up 5 bases and J gave up 6 bases, with 14 bases separating them. The length of the CDR3 is 15 residues. The V gene's germline CDR1 is SEHNR and CDR2 FQNEAQ (reference sequence). CDR3 nucleotide sequence: TGTGCCAGCAGCCGAACGACAGACCCTAATTCACCCCTCCACTTT. Amino acid sequence: CASSRTTDPNSPLHF. Based on the CDR3 plus reference TRBV7-9 and TRBJ1-6, the full variable domain is DTGVSQNPRHKITKRGQNVTFRCDPISEHNRLYWYRQTLGQGPEFLTYFQNEAQLEKSRLLSDRFSAERPKGSFSTLEIQRTEQGDSAMYLCASSRTTDPNSPLHFGNGTRLTVT.

This clonotype was recorded a few times. The CDR3 spells CASSLDRANEKLFF. In DNA form, the CDR3 reads TGTGCCAGCAGCTTGGACAGGGCTAATGAAAAACTGTTTTTT. This chain links TRBV7-2 with TRBJ1-4; the match to TRBD1 covers 8 bases. This CDR3 spans 14 amino acids. The germline V gene has CDR1 SGHTA and CDR2 FQGNSA. J was trimmed by 3 bases and V by 3 bases; bases with no gene match: 0.

This clonotype was seen ten or more times. The chain employs TRBV6-5 and TRBJ1-1; no reliable D call. The CDR3 spans 12 residues. Between the trimmed V and J ends, which lost 6 bases and 4 bases, there was a span of 9 bases. Germline V gene data show CDR1 as MNHEY and CDR2 as SVGAGI. The CDR3 nucleotides are TGTGCCAGCAGCCAAGGACTCACTGAAGCTTTCTTT. Its protein is CASSQGLTEAFF.

This clonotype was picked up many times. The chain combines TRBV7-6 with TRBJ1-1, with 9 positions matching TRBD1. CDR3 length: 14 amino acids. The germline V gene has CDR1 SGHVS and CDR2 FNYEAQ. J gave up 8 bases and V 5 bases, and 9 bases lay outside the gene matches. The CDR3 loop reads CASSPPGQGPEAFF. CDR3 bases: TGTGCCAGCAGCCCCCCGGGACAGGGACCCGAAGCTTTCTTT.

Ten or more counts support this clonotype. This sequence joins TRBV24-1 and TRBJ2-6, with D unresolved. Germline values: CDR1 KGHDR, CDR2 SFDVKD. The CDR3 contains 17 residues. Trimming pared 4 bases from V and 0 bases from J, leaving 12 bases between. The CDR3 DNA reads as TGTGCCACCAGTGACCTGCCACCTGTCTCTGGGGCCAACGTCCTGACTTTC. Its protein is CATSDLPPVSGANVLTF.

V is TRBV7-2 and J is TRBJ1-2; D is unresolved. Trimming removed 4 bases from V and 7 bases from J, with 13 bases in between. The CDR3 contains 13 residues. Germline assignment: CDR1 SGHTA and CDR2 FQGNSA. The CDR3 spells CASSSDGNLGYTF. Written as DNA, the CDR3 is TGTGCCAGCAGCTCAGACGGGAATCTTGGCTACACCTTC.

This clonotype was observed a few times. The rearrangement links TRBV18 to TRBJ1-1; no firm D call. V was cut by 3 bases and J by 7 bases, with 9 bases left in between. The CDR3 covers 12 residues. Germline V gene lookup returns CDR1 KGHSH and CDR2 LQKENI. The CDR3 coding sequence is TGTGCCAGCTCACCTAAGCAAAATGAAGCTTTCTTT. Protein product: CASSPKQNEAFF.

The chain recombines TRBV27 with TRBJ2-1; 7 nucleotides line up with TRBD2. V was pared by 8 bases and J by 7 bases, with 11 bases of the junction left unmatched. The CDR3 is 14 residues long. Germline loops: CDR1 MNHEY, CDR2 SMNVEV (reference sequence). The CDR3 sequence: CASFPAGRSNEQFF. The CDR3 DNA is TGTGCCAGCTTCCCAGCCGGGAGGTCGAATGAGCAGTTCTTC.

This clonotype came up many times. The chain combines TRBV11-2 with TRBJ1-1; D remains ambiguous. The germline V gene has CDR1 SGHAT and CDR2 FQNNGV. CDR3 length: 13 amino acids. Trimming removed 2 bases from V and 11 bases from J, with 15 bases in between. The CDR3 DNA follows: TGTGCCAGCAGCTTAAGCTCCGGTTTTTTTGCTTTCTTT. Translated, it gives CASSLSSGFFAFF. Combining the CDR3 with reference TRBV11-2 and TRBJ1-1 gives the whole variable domain EAGVAQSPRYKIIEKRQSVAFWCNPISGHATLYWYQQILGQGPKLLIQFQNNGVVDDSQLPKDRFSAERLKGVDSTLKIQPAKLEDSAVYLCASSLSSGFFAFFGQGTRLTVV.

The chain is built from TRBV7-2 and TRBJ2-1; the match to TRBD1 covers 8 bases. J gave up 10 bases and V 5 bases, and 7 bases lay outside the gene matches. Germline CDR1 and CDR2: SGHTA and FQGNSA. The CDR3 is made up of 13 amino acids. The CDR3 sequence: CASSPDRGGEQFF. CDR3 in DNA: TGTGCCAGCAGCCCAGACAGGGGAGGAGAGCAGTTCTTC.

This chain joins TRBV29-1 and TRBJ2-3; tentative D call: TRBD2 (5 bases). Germline V CDR1 and CDR2: SQVTM, ANQGSEA. CDR3 length: 14 residues. Between the trimmed V and J ends, which lost 3 bases and 0 bases, there was a span of 10 bases. DNA of the CDR3: TGCAGCGTTGACTGGCGGACTAGCACAGATACGCAGTATTTT. This encodes CSVDWRTSTDTQYF.

This clonotype was detected many times. This chain links TRBV7-3 with TRBJ2-2; D gene unclear. V dropped 2 bases and J dropped 7 bases, with 11 bases sitting between them. CDR1 is SGHTA and CDR2 is FQGTGA in the germline V gene. This CDR3 region has 14 residues. In DNA, the CDR3 is TGTGCCAGCAGCTTACTGCGCGGTGGCGGGGAGCTGTTTTTT. It encodes CASSLLRGGGELFF. Filled out from reference TRBV7-3 and TRBJ2-2, the complete variable domain reads GAGVSQTPSNKVTEKGKYVELRCDPISGHTALYWYRQSLGQGPEFLIYFQGTGAADDSGLPNDRFFAVRPEGSVSTLKIQRTERGDSAVYLCASSLLRGGGELFFGEGSRLTVL.

This clonotype has just a few counts. V is TRBV10-3 and J is TRBJ1-5, with D uncertain. Germline V CDR1 and CDR2: ENHRY, SYGVKD. Trimming took 6 bases from V and 5 from J, leaving 11 bases between them. This CDR3 has 13 residues. The CDR3 region has the DNA TGTGCCATCAGGTCTTCAGTGGATCAGCCCCAGCATTTT. Amino acids: CAIRSSVDQPQHF.

This clonotype has at least ten counts. V gene TRBV7-3 combines with J gene TRBJ1-1, with D maybe TRBD1 (6 bases). Trimming stripped 4 bases from V and 3 bases from J, with 9 bases between. Germline V gene lookup returns CDR1 SGHTA and CDR2 FQGTGA. CDR3 length equals 13 residues. This CDR3 reads CASSWGPDTEAFF. The CDR3 region has the DNA TGTGCCAGCAGCTGGGGGCCGGACACTGAAGCTTTCTTT. The full variable domain, rest sourced from reference TRBV7-3 and TRBJ1-1, is GAGVSQTPSNKVTEKGKYVELRCDPISGHTALYWYRQSLGQGPEFLIYFQGTGAADDSGLPNDRFFAVRPEGSVSTLKIQRTERGDSAVYLCASSWGPDTEAFFGQGTRLTVV.